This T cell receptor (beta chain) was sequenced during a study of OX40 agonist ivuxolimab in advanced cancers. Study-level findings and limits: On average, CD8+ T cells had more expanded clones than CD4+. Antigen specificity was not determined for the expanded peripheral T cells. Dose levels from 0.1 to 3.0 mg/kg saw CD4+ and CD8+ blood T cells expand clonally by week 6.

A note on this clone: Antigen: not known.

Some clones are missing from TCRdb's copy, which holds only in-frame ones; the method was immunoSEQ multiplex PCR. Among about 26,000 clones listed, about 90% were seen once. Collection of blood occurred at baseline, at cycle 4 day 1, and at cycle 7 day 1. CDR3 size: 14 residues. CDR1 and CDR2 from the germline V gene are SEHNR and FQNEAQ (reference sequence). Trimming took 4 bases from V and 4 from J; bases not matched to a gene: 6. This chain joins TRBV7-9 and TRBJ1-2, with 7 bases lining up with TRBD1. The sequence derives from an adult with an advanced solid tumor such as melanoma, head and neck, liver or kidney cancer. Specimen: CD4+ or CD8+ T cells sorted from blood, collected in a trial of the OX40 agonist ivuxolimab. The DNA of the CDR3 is TGTGCCAGCAGCTGGGACAGCGGTATCTATGGCTACACCTTC. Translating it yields CASSWDSGIYGYTF.